The clone carrying this TCR beta chain has ten or more counts. These data come from a study of read filtering for tumor transcriptome and immune sequencing. From about 400 ng of RNA, a library with molecular barcoded alpha/delta and beta/gamma adaptors was made. MiXCR was run by TCRdb on the reads, yielding one entry per CDR3 protein. The profile shows 35,000 to 50,000 distinct CDR3 sequences, about a fifth of them singletons. This clonotype was sampled from a donor over 35 with multiple myeloma. The sequenced sample consisted of a population of CD138-negative cells sorted from bone marrow.

The CDR3 coding sequence is TGTGCCAGCAGTGTCGGGGGGGGGAGAGGTCAGCCCCAGCATTTT. It specifies CASSVGGGRGQPQHF. The chain joins TRBV28 to TRBJ1-5; a weak D match, TRBD1 (5 bases). Trimming removed 5 bases from V and 6 bases from J, with 17 bases in between. The germline gives CDR1 MDHEN, CDR2 SYDVKM. The CDR3 has 15 amino acids.